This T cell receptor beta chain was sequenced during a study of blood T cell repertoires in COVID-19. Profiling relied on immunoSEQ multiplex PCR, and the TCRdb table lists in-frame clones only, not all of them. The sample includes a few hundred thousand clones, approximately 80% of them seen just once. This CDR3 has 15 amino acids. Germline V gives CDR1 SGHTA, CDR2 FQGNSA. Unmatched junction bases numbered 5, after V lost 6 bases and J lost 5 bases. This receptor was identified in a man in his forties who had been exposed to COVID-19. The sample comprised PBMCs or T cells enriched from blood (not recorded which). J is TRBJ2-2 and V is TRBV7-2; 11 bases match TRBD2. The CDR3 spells CASRTGLAVTGELFF. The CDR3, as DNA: TGTGCCAGCAGAACGGGACTAGCGGTTACCGGGGAGCTGTTTTTT.